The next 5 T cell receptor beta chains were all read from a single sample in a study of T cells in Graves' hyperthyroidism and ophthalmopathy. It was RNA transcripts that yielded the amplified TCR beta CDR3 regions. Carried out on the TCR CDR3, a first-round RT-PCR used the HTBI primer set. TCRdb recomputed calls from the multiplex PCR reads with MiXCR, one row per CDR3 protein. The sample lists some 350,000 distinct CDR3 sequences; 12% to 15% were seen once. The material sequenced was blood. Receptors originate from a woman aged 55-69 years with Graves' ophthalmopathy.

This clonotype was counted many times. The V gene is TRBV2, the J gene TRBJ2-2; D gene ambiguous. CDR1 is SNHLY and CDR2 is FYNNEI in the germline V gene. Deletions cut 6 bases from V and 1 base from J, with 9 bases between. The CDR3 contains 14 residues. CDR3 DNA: TGTGCCAGCAGCGTCGGATTGAACACCGGGGAGCTGTTTTTT. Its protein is CASSVGLNTGELFF. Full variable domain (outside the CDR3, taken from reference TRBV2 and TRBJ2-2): EPEVTQTPSHQVTQMGQEVILRCVPISNHLYFYWYRQILGQKVEFLVSFYNNEISEKSEIFDDQFSVERPDGSNFTLKIRSTKLEDSAMYFCASSVGLNTGELFFGEGSRLTVL.

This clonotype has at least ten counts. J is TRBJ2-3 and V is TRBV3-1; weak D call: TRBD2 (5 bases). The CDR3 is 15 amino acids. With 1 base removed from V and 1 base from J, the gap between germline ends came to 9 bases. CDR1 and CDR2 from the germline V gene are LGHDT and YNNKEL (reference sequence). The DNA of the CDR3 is TGTGCCAGCAGCCAAGCCTGGCGGGGCACAGATACGCAGTATTTT. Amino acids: CASSQAWRGTDTQYF.

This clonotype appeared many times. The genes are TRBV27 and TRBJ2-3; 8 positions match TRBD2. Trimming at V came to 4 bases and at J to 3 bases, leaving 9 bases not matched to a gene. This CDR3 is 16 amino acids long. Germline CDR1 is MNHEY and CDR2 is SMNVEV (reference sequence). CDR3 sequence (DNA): TGTGCCAGCAGTTCCACTAGCGGTGGGGTAACAGATACGCAGTATTTT. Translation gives CASSSTSGGVTDTQYF.

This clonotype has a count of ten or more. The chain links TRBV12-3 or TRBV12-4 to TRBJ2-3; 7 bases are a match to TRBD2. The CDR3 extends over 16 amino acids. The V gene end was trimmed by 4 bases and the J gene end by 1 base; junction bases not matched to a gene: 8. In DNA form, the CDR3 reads TGTGCCAGCAGTTCCACCCGGGGAGGGGGCACAGATACGCAGTATTTT. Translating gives CASSSTRGGGTDTQYF.

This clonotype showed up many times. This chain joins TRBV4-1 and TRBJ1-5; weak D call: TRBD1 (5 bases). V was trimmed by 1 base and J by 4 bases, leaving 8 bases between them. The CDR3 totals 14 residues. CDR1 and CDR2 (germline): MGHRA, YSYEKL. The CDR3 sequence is CASSQGWGNQPQHF. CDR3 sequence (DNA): TGCGCCAGCAGCCAAGGTTGGGGGAATCAGCCCCAGCATTTT.